What follows are 27 T cell receptor beta chains derived from one specimen sequenced in a study of CD8+CD57+ T cells in acquired aplastic anemia (dated by TCRdb to the late 2010s). The run used an Illumina HiSeq 2000. Profiling of TCR beta VDJ combinations and CDR3 sequences used genomic DNA as the template. TCRdb reran the public reads through fastp at Q25 and MiXCR, keeping productive beta chains. Entries are consolidated by CDR3 protein sequence, retaining the most common genes and DNA. The sample table lists just over 400,000 distinct CDR3 sequences, under 80% of them with a count of one. The biggest ten clones account for 3.5% to 4.5% of the sample. The source material was sorted CD4+, CD8+, or CD8+CD57+ T cells (not recorded which) from PBMCs. These receptors were collected from a human donor in good health, serving as a control.

The chain uses TRBV27 and TRBJ2-7; 7 bases are shared with TRBD1. From germline, CDR1 is MNHEY and CDR2 SMNVEV (reference sequence). The CDR3 length is 12 residues. J was trimmed by 7 bases and V by 6 bases; bases with no gene match: 6. CDR3 bases: TGTGCCAGCAGCCTCCCGGGACAGGAGCAGTACTTC. Translating gives CASSLPGQEQYF.

The chain couples TRBV7-3 to TRBJ1-6; D ambiguous. V lost 2 bases, J lost 10 bases, and 9 bases lay in between. Germline CDR1 reads SGHTA; CDR2 reads FQGTGA. The CDR3 has 13 amino acids. The CDR3 DNA reads as TGTGCCAGCAGCTTAGACGGGGAATCACCCCTCCACTTT. Protein: CASSLDGESPLHF.

This sequence joins TRBV5-5 and TRBJ2-3; a weak D match, TRBD1 (5 bases). Germline V lookup: CDR1 SGHKS, CDR2 YYEKEE (reference sequence). The V end was cut by 7 bases, the J end by 9 bases, with 21 bases between. The CDR3 spans 14 residues. In DNA, the CDR3 is TGTGCCAGCGAATATGGGGCCCGCGCAAGGACGCAGTATTTT. Protein sequence: CASEYGARARTQYF.

The chain links TRBV11-3 to TRBJ1-5; 7 nucleotides match TRBD1. CDR3 size: 13 residues. The germline V gene encodes CDR1 SGHNT and CDR2 YENEEA. With V trimmed by 5 bases and J by 7 bases, 5 bases remained unmatched. The CDR3 region has the DNA TGTGCCAGCAGCCCGGGGACAGTGCAGCCCCAGCATTTT. Its protein product is CASSPGTVQPQHF.

About this clonotype: Because the CDR3 is missing its conserved closing phenylalanine or tryptophan, this is likely a read error. The chain has TRBV29-1 and TRBJ2-1; a possible D gene is TRBD1 (6 bases). CDR1 SQVTM and CDR2 ANQGSEA come from the germline V gene. V was clipped by 4 bases and J by 9 bases, with 19 bases between them. CDR3 length: 14 residues. Written as DNA, the CDR3 is TGCAGCGTTGGGTCGGGACACTATCTTAGTGAGCAGTTCTGC. It codes for CSVGSGHYLSEQFC.

This clonotype was counted at least ten times. V and J are TRBV27 and TRBJ2-7, with 10 bases identical to TRBD1. The V gene's germline CDR1 is MNHEY and CDR2 SMNVEV (reference sequence). With V trimmed by 4 bases and J by 6 bases, 6 bases remained unmatched. The CDR3 totals 14 residues. The chain's CDR3 is CASSSSTGGFEQYF. The DNA of the CDR3 is TGTGCCAGCAGTTCCTCGACAGGGGGCTTCGAGCAGTACTTC.

In this sample, this clonotype turned up many times. This chain's CDR3 is CASRSGQGAGEQFF. CDR3 DNA sequence: TGTGCCAGCAGATCGGGACAGGGGGCTGGTGAGCAGTTCTTC. The chain carries TRBV12-3 or TRBV12-4 and TRBJ2-1, with 12 bases matching TRBD1. V lost 6 bases to trimming and J lost 9 bases; unmatched junction nucleotides: 6. CDR3 length equals 14 residues.

The chain is built from TRBV5-4 and TRBJ1-1; 8 bases map to TRBD1. Germline lookup yields CDR1 SGHNT and CDR2 YYREEE (reference sequence). The V segment lost 4 bases and the J segment 5 bases; nucleotides outside the gene matches: 7. The CDR3 has 14 residues. For the CDR3, the DNA is TGTGCCAGCAGCCCACAGGGGGGACGGACTGAAGCTTTCTTT. It yields the protein CASSPQGGRTEAFF.

The V call is TRBV20-1, the J call TRBJ1-1; D uncertain. The CDR3 covers 14 residues. Trimming cost V 3 bases and J 1 base, with 12 bases left between them. CDR1 is DFQATT, CDR2 SNEGSKA, per germline (reference sequence). The CDR3 sequence is CSASSQAENTEAFF. CDR3 nucleotide sequence: TGCAGTGCTAGTTCCCAGGCAGAGAACACTGAAGCTTTCTTT.

The V and J genes are TRBV20-1 and TRBJ2-3; 10 bases are a match to TRBD1. V lost 2 bases to trimming and J lost 13 bases; unmatched junction nucleotides: 6. The germline gives CDR1 DFQATT, CDR2 SNEGSKA (reference sequence). The length of the CDR3 is 12 residues. Here the CDR3 reads CSARLGTGAKYF. In nucleotides, the CDR3 is TGCAGTGCTAGACTGGGGACAGGGGCGAAGTATTTT.

A note on this clonotype: The final CDR3 position lacks the conserved phenylalanine or tryptophan, pointing to a likely read error. The DNA is left out, because the CDR3 cannot be placed on it with certainty; the CDR3 is given as TCRdb lists it. V is TRBV20-1 and J is TRBJ2-7. The CDR3 numbers 10 amino acids, ends counted. Germline V gives CDR1 DFQATT, CDR2 SNEGSKA (reference sequence). The CDR3 spells CSARLGQKTH.

Regarding this clonotype: One junction end does not reproduce the germline sequence, and a read error may be involved. The chain has TRBV7-9 and TRBJ1-6, with TRBD1 matching over 7 bases. Germline loops: CDR1 SEHNR, CDR2 FQNEAQ (reference sequence). The CDR3 loop spans 14 amino acids. The CDR3 spells CASRPWDSNSTPDF. In nucleotides, the CDR3 is TGTGCCAGCAGGCCCTGGGACAGTAATTCAACCCCCGACTTT.

This clonotype was counted a few times. An end of the junction does not agree with germline; a read error may underlie this. The V and J genes are TRBV7-2 and TRBJ1-5; possibly TRBD1 for D (6 bases). This CDR3 region has 14 residues. Germline V CDR1 and CDR2: SGHTA, FQGNSA. The CDR3 DNA reads TGCGCCAGCAGCTTGGCAGGGGTTGGTCAGGCCCAGCATTTT. It is translated as CASSLAGVGQAQHF.

To note about this clonotype: This sequence may be a read error, since a much larger clone differs from it by one base. CDR3 DNA sequence: TGTGCCAGCAGCCAGTCCCGGGCAGTGAACGCTGAAGCTTTCTTT. It specifies CASSQSRAVNAEAFF. The chain recombines TRBV11-3 with TRBJ1-1; D is unclear. CDR1 and CDR2 from the germline V gene are SGHNT and YENEEA. This CDR3 spans 15 amino acids.

This clonotype was recorded many times. The V and J genes are TRBV10-3 and TRBJ2-5; the match to TRBD2 covers 7 bases. The CDR3 consists of 14 residues. Trimming cost V 4 bases and J 5 bases; bases outside gene matches: 7. Germline CDR1 reads ENHRY; CDR2 reads SYGVKD. The chain's CDR3 is CAISGGAGSETQYF. The CDR3 nucleotides read TGTGCCATCAGTGGGGGAGCGGGGTCGGAGACCCAGTACTTC.

This clonotype was counted at least ten times. The chain links TRBV6-5 to TRBJ2-1; TRBD2 matches 7 bases. V trimming: 7 bases; J trimming: 4 bases; junction bases outside the gene matches: 10. The CDR3 sequence is 15 residues long. CDR1 and CDR2 from the germline V gene are MNHEY and SVGAGI. This CDR3 reads CASTAPGLPYNEQFF. CDR3 nucleotides: TGTGCCAGCACCGCACCGGGACTACCTTACAATGAGCAGTTCTTC.

On this clonotype itself: The junction shows a germline mismatch at one end, possibly a read error. The V gene is TRBV19, the J gene TRBJ1-1; 7 nucleotides agree with TRBD1. The CDR3 is made up of 13 amino acids. Germline loops: CDR1 LNHDA, CDR2 SQIVND (reference sequence). The CDR3 bases are TGTGCCAGTAGGGAAGGGGGCAGTAATGAAACTCTGTTT. Its translation: CASREGGSNETLF.

This clonotype has ten or more counts. The genes are TRBV18 and TRBJ2-7; perhaps TRBD1 as D (5 bases). The CDR3 loop spans 13 amino acids. The V gene lost 5 bases and the J gene lost 4 bases, with 12 bases spanning the gap. Germline V gene lookup returns CDR1 KGHSH and CDR2 LQKENI. The chain's CDR3 is CASSSIQGYEQYF. The CDR3 DNA is TGTGCCAGCTCATCAATCCAGGGATACGAGCAGTACTTC. The variable domain in full, completed from reference TRBV18 and TRBJ2-7, reads NAGVMQNPRHLVRRRGQEARLRCSPMKGHSHVYWYRQLPEEGLKFMVYLQKENIIDESGMPKERFSAEFPKEGPSILRIQQVVRGDSAAYFCASSSIQGYEQYFGPGTRLTVT.

In regard to this clonotype: It is likely a read error, because the conserved phenylalanine at the end of the CDR3 is missing. The chain combines TRBV7-3 with TRBJ1-2; D possibly corresponds to TRBD1 (5 bases). Germline-derived CDR1 and CDR2 are SGHTA and FQGTGA. The CDR3 sequence is 13 residues long. The CDR3 nucleotides read TGTGCCAGCAGCCTTACGGACAACTATGGGTACACCTTG. It encodes CASSLTDNYGYTL.

As regards this clonotype: This CDR3 is missing its conserved last phenylalanine or tryptophan, likely due to a read error. It is unclear where the CDR3 begins or ends on the DNA, so no DNA is shown, and the CDR3 is as TCRdb lists it. The J gene is TRBJ1-1, the V gene TRBV7-3. The CDR3 region is 12 residues in length, termini included. Germline CDR1 is SGHTA and CDR2 is FQGTGA. The CDR3: CASQLPNTEALQ.

This clonotype was recorded at least ten times. This chain connects TRBV9 to TRBJ1-3; no reliable D call. The V end was cut by 0 bases, the J end by 3 bases, with 16 bases between. Per germline, CDR1 SGDLS and CDR2 YYNGEE. The CDR3 runs to 17 residues. The CDR3 region has the DNA TGTGCCAGCAGCGTAGCTGATGTGGGGTTGAGTGGAAACACCATATATTTT. Its protein product is CASSVADVGLSGNTIYF.

This clonotype was recorded a few times. Since a much larger clone is just one base distant, this may be a read error. The J gene is TRBJ1-3, the V gene TRBV6-1, with D hard to call. The CDR3 has 13 amino acids. Germline loops: CDR1 MNHNS, CDR2 SASEGT. Trimming shortened V by 0 bases and J by 7 bases, and 7 bases separated the two germline ends. CDR3 region: CASSEAGWNTIYF. The CDR3 DNA follows: TGTGCCAGCAGTGAAGCGGGTTGGAACACCATATATTTT.

V usage is TRBV7-9 and J usage is TRBJ2-5; 11 bases agree with TRBD1. The CDR3 has 16 residues. Germline loops: CDR1 SEHNR, CDR2 FQNEAQ (reference sequence). The ends lost 4 bases at V and 11 bases at J; junction bases unmatched: 15. The DNA for the CDR3 is TGTGCCAGCAGCTGGAGGACAGGGGGCACCGGGGAGCTGCAGTACTTC. Encoded protein: CASSWRTGGTGELQYF.

This clonotype was seen a single time. A read error may explain this, as a much larger clone is one base away. The rearrangement uses TRBV18 and TRBJ1-2; TRBD1 is a possible D gene (6 bases). V gave up 10 bases and J gave up 0 bases, with 18 bases separating them. CDR3 length: 15 amino acids. The germline V gene has CDR1 KGHSH and CDR2 LQKENI. The chain's CDR3 is CANSPSDSPNYGYTF. The DNA for the CDR3 is TGTGCCAACTCTCCCTCGGACAGCCCTAACTATGGCTACACCTTC.

For this clonotype: A junction end diverges from the germline sequence, so it may reflect a read error. The genes are TRBV9 and TRBJ2-7; D not resolved. Germline CDR1 reads SGDLS; CDR2 reads YYNGEE. The length of the CDR3 is 15 residues. CDR3 residues: CTSSPFDTDSYEQYF. CDR3 sequence (DNA): TGTACCAGCAGCCCCTTTGACACCGACTCCTACGAGCAGTACTTC.

This clonotype was recorded once. The chain uses TRBV7-2 and TRBJ2-1, with D perhaps TRBD2 (6 bases). Germline CDR1 and CDR2: SGHTA and FQGNSA. V was cut by 10 bases and J by 4 bases, with 23 bases left in between. The CDR3 is 16 amino acids. CDR3: CAISYSRGTSYNEQFF. The DNA for the CDR3 is TGTGCCATCAGTTACAGCCGGGGGACCTCTTACAATGAGCAGTTCTTC.

Note on this clonotype: The conserved phenylalanine or tryptophan is not found at the CDR3 terminus, so this likely reflects a read error. The chain combines TRBV20-1 with TRBJ1-2, with no clear D. The CDR3 has 14 amino acids. CDR1 is DFQATT, CDR2 SNEGSKA, per germline (reference sequence). V was shortened by 0 bases and J by 6 bases, with 14 bases between the two germline ends. The CDR3 DNA reads TGCAGTGCTAGAGAGGTAGGACTTAGTGATGGCTACACCATC. This translates into CSAREVGLSDGYTI.